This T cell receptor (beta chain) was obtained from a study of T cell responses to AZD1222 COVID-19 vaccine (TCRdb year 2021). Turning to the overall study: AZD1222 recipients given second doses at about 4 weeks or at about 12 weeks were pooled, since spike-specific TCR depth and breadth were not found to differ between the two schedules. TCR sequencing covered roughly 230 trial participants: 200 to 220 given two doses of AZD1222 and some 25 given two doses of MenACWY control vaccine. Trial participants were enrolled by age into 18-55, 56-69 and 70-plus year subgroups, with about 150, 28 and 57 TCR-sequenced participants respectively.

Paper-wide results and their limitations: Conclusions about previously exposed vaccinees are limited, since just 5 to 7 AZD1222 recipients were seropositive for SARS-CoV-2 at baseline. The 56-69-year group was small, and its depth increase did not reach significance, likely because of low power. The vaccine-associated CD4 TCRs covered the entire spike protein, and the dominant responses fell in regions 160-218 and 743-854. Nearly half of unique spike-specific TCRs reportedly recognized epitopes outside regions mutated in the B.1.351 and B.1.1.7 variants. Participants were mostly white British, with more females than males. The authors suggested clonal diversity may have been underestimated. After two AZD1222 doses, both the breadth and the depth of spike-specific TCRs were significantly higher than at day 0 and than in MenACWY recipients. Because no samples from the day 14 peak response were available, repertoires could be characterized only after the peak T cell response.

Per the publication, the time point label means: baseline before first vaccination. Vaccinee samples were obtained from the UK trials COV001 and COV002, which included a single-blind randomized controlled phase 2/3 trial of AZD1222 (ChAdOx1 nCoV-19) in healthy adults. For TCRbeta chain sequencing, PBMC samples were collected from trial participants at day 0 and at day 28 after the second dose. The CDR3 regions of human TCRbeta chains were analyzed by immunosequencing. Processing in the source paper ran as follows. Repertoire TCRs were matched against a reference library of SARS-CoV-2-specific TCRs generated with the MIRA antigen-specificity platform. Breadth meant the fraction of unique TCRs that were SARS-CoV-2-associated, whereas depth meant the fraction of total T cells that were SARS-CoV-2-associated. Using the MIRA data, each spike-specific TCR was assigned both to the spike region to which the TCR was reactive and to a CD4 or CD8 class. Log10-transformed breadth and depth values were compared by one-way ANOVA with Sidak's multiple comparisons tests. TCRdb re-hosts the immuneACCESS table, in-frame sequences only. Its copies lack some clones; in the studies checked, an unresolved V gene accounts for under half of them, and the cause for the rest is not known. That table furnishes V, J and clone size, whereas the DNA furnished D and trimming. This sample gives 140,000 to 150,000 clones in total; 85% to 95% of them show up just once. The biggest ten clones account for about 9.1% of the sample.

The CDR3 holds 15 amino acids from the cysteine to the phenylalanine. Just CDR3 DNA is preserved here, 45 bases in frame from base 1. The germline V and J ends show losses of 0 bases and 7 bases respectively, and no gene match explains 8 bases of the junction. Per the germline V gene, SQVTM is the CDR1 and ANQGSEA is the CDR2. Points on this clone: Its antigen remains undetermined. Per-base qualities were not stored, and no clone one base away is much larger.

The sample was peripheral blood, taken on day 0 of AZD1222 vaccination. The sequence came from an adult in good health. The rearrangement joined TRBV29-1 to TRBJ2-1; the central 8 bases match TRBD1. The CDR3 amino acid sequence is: CSVEDRTGLGNEQFF. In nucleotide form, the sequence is TGCAGCGTTGAAGATAGGACAGGGCTGGGGAATGAGCAGTTCTTC.